This T cell receptor beta chain was profiled in a study of T cell responses to AZD1222 COVID-19 vaccine. The study, taken as a whole, reports: Most donors were white British and more were female, and clonal diversity was possibly underestimated.

Profiled with immunoSEQ multiplex PCR; TCRdb holds only in-frame clones, not every one. The sample consists of 100,000 to 150,000 clones, about 90% of them appearing once. This clone occurred once. Its antigen is still unknown. V lost 6 bases, J lost 9 bases, and 15 bases lay in between. The CDR3 extends over 13 amino acids. The chain recombines TRBV12-3 or TRBV12-4 with TRBJ2-1; tentative D call: TRBD2 (6 bases). Specimen: peripheral blood, collected on day 0 of MenACWY control vaccination. The receptor was derived from an adult in good health. CDR3: CASSGGSIGEQFF. CDR3 sequence (DNA): TGTGCCAGCAGCGGGGGAAGTATCGGTGAGCAGTTCTTC.